These 2 T cell receptor beta chains came from one sample sequenced in a study of early T cells in non-severe SARS-CoV-2 infection. TCRdb redid the calling of the 5' RACE reads with MiXCR, one entry per CDR3 protein. Of just over 70,000 distinct CDR3 sequences listed, under 15% are singletons. The sequencing sample was made of whole blood. The source of these receptors is an adult who was a healthcare worker with PCR-confirmed SARS-CoV-2 infection or an uninfected control (not recorded which).

This clonotype was counted once. CDR3 in DNA: TGTGCCAGCTCACGGGCGGGAGACGAGTCAACCGGGGAGCTGTTTTTT. It specifies CASSRAGDESTGELFF. This chain links TRBV18 with TRBJ2-2, with 7 bases identical to TRBD2. Per germline, CDR1 KGHSH and CDR2 LQKENI. The CDR3 loop spans 16 amino acids. Trimming removed 4 bases from V and 5 bases from J; junction bases left unmatched: 10.

There are many counts of this clonotype. J is TRBJ2-3 and V is TRBV10-3; 12 nucleotides agree with TRBD2. CDR1 is ENHRY, CDR2 SYGVKD, per germline. This CDR3 has 14 residues. V shed 6 bases, J shed 6 bases, and the junction held 4 bases outside the gene matches. CDR3 sequence: CAISQTSGGDTQYF. The CDR3 coding sequence is TGTGCCATCAGCCAGACTAGCGGGGGTGATACGCAGTATTTT.